This T cell receptor (beta chain) was captured by sequencing in a study of breast tumors, draining lymph nodes, adjacent tissues. Trimming pared 5 bases from V and 2 bases from J, leaving 21 bases between. The CDR3 is 18 amino acids. Germline values: CDR1 SGHTA, CDR2 FQGTGA. The lymph nodes were axillary draining lymph nodes from breast cancer patients. TCRdb re-called the multiplex PCR reads through MiXCR, storing one row per CDR3 protein. The repertoire holds about 230,000 distinct CDR3 sequences, 32% seen once, with just over 1.4% in the top ten. J is TRBJ2-2 and V is TRBV7-3, with D perhaps matching TRBD2 (6 bases). Sequencing used axillary lymph node tissue. The source of this sequence is a female donor with breast cancer. Some clones in this sample may be carry-over from other donors' samples. The CDR3 region is CASSLRGRDSGNTGELFF. CDR3 sequence (DNA): TGTGCCAGCAGCCTCCGCGGCAGGGACTCTGGAAACACCGGGGAGCTGTTTTTT.